This T cell receptor (beta chain) was identified in a study of CD8 T cells in Susac syndrome. Concerning this clonotype itself: What it binds is unknown.

The CDR3 contains 15 residues. Per the germline V gene, CDR1 is MNHNS and CDR2 is SASEGT. V gave up 4 bases and J gave up 1 base; unmatched junction bases: 4. The study used treatment-naive patients who had stable or active relapsing-remitting disease as multiple sclerosis controls. Reverse transcription of roughly 0.45 to 1 ug RNA was performed with random hexamers. TCRdb itself ran the immunoSEQ multiplex PCR reads through MiXCR, one entry per CDR3 protein. The repertoire holds under 550,000 distinct CDR3 sequences, 85% to 90% seen once, with more than 0.09% in the top ten. General study findings and limits: Only a relatively small number of individuals were included in the TCR sequencing and HLA analysis.

Sequencing was carried out using CD8+ T cells from PBMCs. The sequence derives from a human donor with multiple sclerosis. The chain couples TRBV6-1 to TRBJ2-7; 10 bases align to TRBD1. The CDR3 reads CASSVGQGLSYEQYF. CDR3 nucleotide sequence: TGTGCCAGCAGTGTGGGACAGGGGTTATCCTACGAGCAGTACTTC.